The 26 T cell receptor beta chains reported below all come from one sample, sequenced in a study of identical twins. TCRdb reprocessed the 5' RACE reads with MiXCR, giving one entry per CDR3 protein. The sample contains approximately 590,000 distinct CDR3 sequences, more than 9% of which appear only once. These sequences were also reported in another study, on yellow fever vaccine responses in identical twins.

The sequenced sample consisted of PBMCs. These receptors all come from a woman aged 18-29 years in good health.

This chain links TRBV15 with TRBJ2-5; tentative D call: TRBD1 (5 bases). The CDR3 spans 16 residues. The germline V gene has CDR1 LNHNV and CDR2 YYDKDF (reference sequence). Trimming took off 1 base at V and 2 bases at J, with 14 bases between the two ends. CDR3 nucleotide sequence: TGTGCCACCAGCAGAGTACCGTCCACAGGACAAGAGACCCAGTACTTC. Residues: CATSRVPSTGQETQYF.

The sample holds many counts of this clonotype. The rearrangement links TRBV5-5 to TRBJ2-7; D call uncertain. V shed 4 bases and J shed 4 bases, with 12 bases lying between them. The CDR3 is 13 residues long. The germline CDR1 and CDR2 sequences are SGHKS and YYEKEE (reference sequence). CDR3: CASSVSGLYEQYF. The CDR3 DNA follows: TGTGCCAGCAGCGTTTCCGGGCTGTACGAGCAGTACTTC. Looking up the rest from reference TRBV5-5 and TRBJ2-7 gives the full variable domain: DAGVTQSPTHLIKTRGQQVTLRCSPISGHKSVSWYQQVLGQGPQFIFQYYEKEERGRGNFPDRFSARQFPNYSSELNVNALLLGDSALYLCASSVSGLYEQYFGPGTRLTVT.

The CDR3 loop reads CASSSLRGTGAYEQYF. The CDR3 DNA is TGTGCCAGCAGCTCTCTGAGGGGGACAGGCGCCTACGAGCAGTACTTC. The J gene is TRBJ2-7, the V gene TRBV7-9; 8 bases map to TRBD1. This CDR3 has 16 residues. Trimming at V came to 4 bases and at J to 2 bases, leaving 10 bases not matched to a gene. Germline loops: CDR1 SEHNR, CDR2 FQNEAQ (reference sequence).

This clonotype was counted ten times or more. Here the CDR3 DNA reads TGTGCCAGCAGCCGCCTCCATGGCACAGATACGCAGTATTTT. It encodes CASSRLHGTDTQYF. V gene TRBV3-1 combines with J gene TRBJ2-3, with D unclear. The germline gives CDR1 LGHDT, CDR2 YNNKEL (reference sequence). V was shortened by 4 bases and J by 1 base, with 9 bases between the two germline ends. The CDR3 has 14 amino acids.

This clonotype occurred a few times. V is TRBV20-1 and J is TRBJ1-5; D gene unclear. This CDR3 comprises 14 residues. Trimming cost V 5 bases and J 3 bases, with 14 bases left between them. CDR1 DFQATT and CDR2 SNEGSKA come from the germline V gene (reference sequence). CDR3 bases: TGCAGTGCTCGCGGTGGAGGGTACAATCAGCCCCAGCATTTT. This sequence encodes CSARGGGYNQPQHF.

In its sample, this clonotype was seen a few times. The V and J genes are TRBV18 and TRBJ1-1; 7 nucleotides align to TRBD1. V was clipped by 3 bases and J by 8 bases; unmatched bases: 12. The CDR3 length is 15 residues. Looked up from germline, CDR1 is KGHSH and CDR2 is LQKENI. CDR3 DNA sequence: TGTGCCAGCTCACCTACTACTCCGGGACAGAGCGAAGCTTTCTTT. It is translated as CASSPTTPGQSEAFF.

The chain has TRBV10-3 and TRBJ2-5; D possibly uses TRBD1 or TRBD2 (5 bases each). This CDR3 is built from 12 residues. V dropped 4 bases and J dropped 5 bases, with 8 bases sitting between them. The germline V gene has CDR1 ENHRY and CDR2 SYGVKD. The chain's CDR3 is CAISAEGETQYF. The CDR3 region has the DNA TGTGCCATCAGTGCCGAGGGGGAGACCCAGTACTTC.

The J gene is TRBJ2-2, the V gene TRBV11-2; a weak D match, TRBD2 (5 bases). V was shortened by 5 bases and J by 6 bases, with 22 bases between the two germline ends. Germline V gene sequence: CDR1 SGHAT, CDR2 FQNNGV. The CDR3 spans 17 residues. The CDR3 here is CASSLAHPRRTPGELFF. As DNA, the CDR3 is TGTGCCAGCAGCCTAGCCCACCCGCGCCGGACCCCCGGGGAGCTGTTTTTT.

V gene TRBV12-3 or TRBV12-4 combines with J gene TRBJ1-2, with 8 bases matching TRBD1. The CDR3 totals 13 residues. V lost 5 bases, J lost 6 bases, and 5 bases stayed unmatched. The CDR3 DNA reads TGTGCCAGCAGTCCCACAGGGGGACATGGCTACACCTTC. It yields the protein CASSPTGGHGYTF.

This clonotype was detected ten times or more. The V call is TRBV7-2, the J call TRBJ2-1; the D gene is possibly TRBD2 (6 bases). The CDR3 loop spans 14 amino acids. Trimming left V 8 bases short and J 2 bases short, with 13 bases between. Germline CDR1 SGHTA, CDR2 FQGNSA. The CDR3 loop reads CASRGTGAYNEQFF. In DNA, the CDR3 is TGTGCCAGCCGGGGGACGGGAGCCTACAATGAGCAGTTCTTC.

This clonotype was found a few times. The genes are TRBV7-9 and TRBJ2-5; 8 nucleotides agree with TRBD2. V gave up 6 bases and J gave up 5 bases; unmatched junction bases: 8. This CDR3 spans 14 amino acids. CDR1 is SEHNR, CDR2 FQNEAQ, per germline (reference sequence). The CDR3 region is CASRRSGNGETQYF. CDR3 nucleotides: TGTGCCAGCAGGCGTAGCGGGAATGGCGAGACCCAGTACTTC. Together with reference TRBV7-9 and TRBJ2-5, the CDR3 gives the full variable domain: DTGVSQNPRHKITKRGQNVTFRCDPISEHNRLYWYRQTLGQGPEFLTYFQNEAQLEKSRLLSDRFSAERPKGSFSTLEIQRTEQGDSAMYLCASRRSGNGETQYFGPGTRLLVL.

The chain is built from TRBV10-3 and TRBJ2-7, with 8 positions matching TRBD1. V gave up 3 bases and J gave up 2 bases; unmatched junction bases: 9. The CDR3 spans 16 residues. The germline V gene has CDR1 ENHRY and CDR2 SYGVKD. The DNA for the CDR3 is TGTGCCATCAGTGATCACCCCGGGACAGGTACCTACGAGCAGTACTTC. Translation gives CAISDHPGTGTYEQYF.

This clonotype was counted a few times. This chain connects TRBV28 to TRBJ2-2, with D possibly being TRBD2 (6 bases). Trimming shortened V by 6 bases and J by 7 bases, and 36 bases separated the two germline ends. This CDR3 region has 21 residues. Germline lookup yields CDR1 MDHEN and CDR2 SYDVKM. This chain's CDR3 is CASSRRPEGSATGEGVGELFF. The CDR3 bases are TGTGCCAGCAGCAGAAGACCGGAGGGGTCCGCGACTGGTGAGGGTGTCGGGGAGCTGTTTTTT.

This clonotype came up a few times. V gene TRBV10-2 combines with J gene TRBJ2-3, with unresolved D. Germline assignment: CDR1 WSHSY and CDR2 SAAADI. The CDR3 is 13 residues long. Trimming took 3 bases from V and 9 from J, leaving 13 bases between them. Here the CDR3 DNA reads TGCGCCAGCAGTGACCGAACTCGGTGGACGCAGTATTTT. The encoded protein is CASSDRTRWTQYF.

The sample holds a few counts of this clonotype. This rearrangement joins TRBV7-9 to TRBJ2-2; D is unclear. The V end lost 3 bases, the J end lost 4 bases, and 12 bases lay between the germline ends. In germline, CDR1 is SEHNR, CDR2 FQNEAQ (reference sequence). There are 15 residues in the CDR3. Here the CDR3 DNA reads TGTGCCAGCAGCTTTTTGGGCAGCCGCACCGGGGAGCTGTTTTTT. It yields the protein CASSFLGSRTGELFF.

This sequence joins TRBV5-1 and TRBJ1-6, with D hard to call. The germline V gene has CDR1 SGHRS and CDR2 YFSETQ. The germline V and J ends were trimmed by 4 bases and 7 bases, with 9 bases remaining between them. The CDR3 has 13 amino acids. The CDR3 spells CASSGGNNSPLHF. The CDR3 DNA sequence: TGCGCCAGCAGCGGAGGGAACAATTCACCCCTCCACTTT.

This clonotype was picked up many times. The chain is built from TRBV9 and TRBJ2-1; D gene unclear. V was clipped by 3 bases and J by 4 bases, with 8 bases between them. This CDR3 spans 13 amino acids. The germline gives CDR1 SGDLS, CDR2 YYNGEE. CDR3 in amino acids: CASSGPGYNEQFF. As DNA, the CDR3 is TGTGCCAGCAGCGGCCCAGGTTACAATGAGCAGTTCTTC. The variable domain in full, with the rest retrieved from reference TRBV9 and TRBJ2-1, is DSGVTQTPKHLITATGQRVTLRCSPRSGDLSVYWYQQSLDQGLQFLIQYYNGEERAKGNILERFSAQQFPDLHSELNLSSLELGDSALYFCASSGPGYNEQFFGPGTRLTVL.

This clonotype was counted only a few times. This chain joins TRBV5-1 and TRBJ1-1; a weak D match, TRBD1 (5 bases). There are 14 residues in the CDR3. The V end was cut by 7 bases, the J end by 1 base, with 14 bases between. The V gene's germline CDR1 is SGHRS and CDR2 YFSETQ. The CDR3 DNA reads TGCGCCAGCGGGTGGGGCTTATCGAACACTGAAGCTTTCTTT. It encodes CASGWGLSNTEAFF. Drawing the rest from reference TRBV5-1 and TRBJ1-1, the complete variable domain is KAGVTQTPRYLIKTRGQQVTLSCSPISGHRSVSWYQQTPGQGLQFLFEYFSETQRNKGNFPGRFSGRQFSNSRSEMNVSTLELGDSALYLCASGWGLSNTEAFFGQGTRLTVV.

This clonotype turned up a few times. This chain joins TRBV12-3 or TRBV12-4 and TRBJ2-3, with a weak D call TRBD2 (6 bases). The CDR3 length is 16 residues. Trimming stripped 3 bases from V and 0 bases from J, with 13 bases between. The CDR3 nucleotides read TGTGCCAGCAGTTTCAGTCTGGGGACTAGCACAGATACGCAGTATTTT. Translation: CASSFSLGTSTDTQYF.

V usage is TRBV10-3 and J usage is TRBJ2-6; D may correspond to TRBD1 or TRBD2 (6 bases each). Trimming pared 6 bases from V and 2 bases from J, leaving 14 bases between. The V gene's germline CDR1 is ENHRY and CDR2 SYGVKD. This CDR3 region has 16 residues. In DNA, the CDR3 is TGTGCCATCAGGCCGGGGGCACAAACTGGGGCCAACGTCCTGACTTTC. Protein sequence: CAIRPGAQTGANVLTF.

A few counts support this clonotype. V usage is TRBV5-1 and J usage is TRBJ2-1, with 8 bases aligning to TRBD1. The germline V gene encodes CDR1 SGHRS and CDR2 YFSETQ. The V gene end was trimmed by 4 bases and the J gene end by 3 bases; junction bases not matched to a gene: 15. The CDR3 is 18 amino acids. The CDR3 spells CASSPKSDRGTIYNEQFF. CDR3 coding DNA: TGCGCCAGCAGCCCTAAATCCGACAGGGGAACGATCTACAATGAGCAGTTCTTC.

The sample holds many counts of this clonotype. The chain joins TRBV20-1 to TRBJ1-2; the match to TRBD1 covers 7 bases. The length of the CDR3 is 12 residues. In germline, CDR1 is DFQATT, CDR2 SNEGSKA (reference sequence). V shed 5 bases, J shed 4 bases, and the junction held 4 bases outside the gene matches. As DNA, the CDR3 is TGCAGTGCTGTTGGACAGGCCTATGGCTACACCTTC. This gives the protein CSAVGQAYGYTF.

V and J are TRBV20-1 and TRBJ1-5; 12 bases map to TRBD1. Unmatched junction bases numbered 6, after V lost 6 bases and J lost 6 bases. The CDR3 totals 14 residues. Germline CDR1 DFQATT, CDR2 SNEGSKA (reference sequence). This chain's CDR3 is CSATGTGGIQPQHF. The CDR3 DNA reads TGCAGTGCGACCGGGACAGGGGGCATTCAGCCCCAGCATTTT.

This chain links TRBV9 with TRBJ2-2; tentatively, D is TRBD2 (7 bases). V lost 0 bases to trimming and J lost 6 bases, with 15 bases between them. CDR1 is SGDLS and CDR2 is YYNGEE in the germline V gene. The CDR3 consists of 16 residues. The CDR3, as DNA: TGTGCCAGCAGCGTAGCTCGGGGGGCGCCTGCCGGGGAGCTGTTTTTT. This encodes CASSVARGAPAGELFF.

This clonotype was found a few times. This chain links TRBV20-1 with TRBJ2-1, with a tentative D call TRBD2 (6 bases). The germline V gene encodes CDR1 DFQATT and CDR2 SNEGSKA (reference sequence). The CDR3 totals 17 residues. V lost 5 bases, J lost 0 bases, and 20 bases lay in between. Here the CDR3 reads CSAGRFSLTSSYNEQFF. DNA for the CDR3: TGCAGTGCTGGGAGGTTTTCACTCACAAGCTCCTACAATGAGCAGTTCTTC.

V usage is TRBV25-1 and J usage is TRBJ2-5; 11 positions match TRBD2. Trimming took 0 bases from V and 5 from J; bases not matched to a gene: 5. The CDR3 covers 16 residues. Per the germline V gene, CDR1 is MGHDK and CDR2 is SYGVNS. As DNA, the CDR3 is TGTGCCAGCAGTGAATATATACTAGCGGGAGACGAGACCCAGTACTTC. It encodes CASSEYILAGDETQYF.